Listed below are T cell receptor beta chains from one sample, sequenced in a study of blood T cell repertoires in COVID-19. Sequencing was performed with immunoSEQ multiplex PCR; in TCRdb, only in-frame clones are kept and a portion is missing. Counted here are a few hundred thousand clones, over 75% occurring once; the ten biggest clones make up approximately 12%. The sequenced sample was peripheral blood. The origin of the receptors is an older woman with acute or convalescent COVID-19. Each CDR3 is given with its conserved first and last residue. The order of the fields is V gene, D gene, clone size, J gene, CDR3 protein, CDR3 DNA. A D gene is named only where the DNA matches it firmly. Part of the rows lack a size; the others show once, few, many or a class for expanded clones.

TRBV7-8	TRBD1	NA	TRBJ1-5	CASSVTGGGNQPQHF	TGTGCCAGCAGCGTTACAGGGGGCGGCAATCAGCCCCAGCATTTT
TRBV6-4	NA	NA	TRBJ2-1	CASSDGGRYNEQFF	TGTGCCAGCAGTGATGGGGGCCGCTACAATGAGCAGTTCTTC
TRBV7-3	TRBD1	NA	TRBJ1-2	CASSLDRGSLSGYTF	TGTGCCAGCAGCTTAGACAGGGGCTCCCTCTCCGGCTACACCTTC
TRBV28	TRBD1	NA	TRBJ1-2	CASSLGQNYGYTF	TGTGCCAGCAGTTTGGGACAGAATTATGGCTACACCTTC
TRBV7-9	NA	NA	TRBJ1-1	CASSLRPGQAEAFF	TGTGCCAGCAGCCTACGGCCAGGGCAGGCTGAAGCTTTCTTT
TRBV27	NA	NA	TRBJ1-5	CASSVTGNQPQHF	TGTGCCAGCAGTGTAACCGGGAATCAGCCCCAGCATTTT
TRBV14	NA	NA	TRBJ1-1	CASSPEVGEAFF	TGTGCCAGCAGCCCGGAGGTTGGTGAAGCTTTCTTT
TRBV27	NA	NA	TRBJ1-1	CASSYGRTRGAFF	TGTGCCAGCAGTTATGGAAGGACCCGGGGAGCTTTCTTT
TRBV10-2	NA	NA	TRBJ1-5	CASGQPNQPQHF	TGCGCCAGCGGGCAGCCCAATCAGCCCCAGCATTTT
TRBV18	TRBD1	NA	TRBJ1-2	CASSPITGEGDYGYTF	TGTGCCAGCTCACCAATTACAGGGGAAGGGGACTATGGCTACACCTTC
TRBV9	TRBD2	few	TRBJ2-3	CASSVEAGGSTDTQYF	TGTGCCAGCAGCGTAGAAGCGGGGGGTTCCACAGATACGCAGTATTTT
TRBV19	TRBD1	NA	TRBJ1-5	CASATGTQPQHF	TGTGCCAGTGCGACAGGGACCCAGCCCCAGCATTTT
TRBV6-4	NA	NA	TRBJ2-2	CASSDEVIGELFF	TGTGCCAGCAGTGACGAGGTTATCGGGGAGCTGTTTTTT
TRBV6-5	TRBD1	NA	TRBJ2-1	CASRPGTGRMNEQFF	TGTGCCAGCAGGCCAGGGACAGGGAGGATGAATGAGCAGTTCTTC
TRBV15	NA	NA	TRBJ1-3	CATSPRQGISGNTIYF	TGTGCCACCAGCCCGAGGCAGGGCATATCTGGAAACACCATATATTTT
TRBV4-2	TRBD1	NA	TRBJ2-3	CASSQDKGGGADTQYF	TGTGCCAGCAGCCAAGATAAAGGGGGCGGTGCAGATACGCAGTATTTT
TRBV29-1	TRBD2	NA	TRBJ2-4	CSAVRTSGVRVNIQYF	TGCAGCGCCGTCAGGACTAGCGGGGTTCGCGTAAACATTCAGTACTTC
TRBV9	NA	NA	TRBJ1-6	CASSGGTGGNSPLHF	TGTGCCAGCAGCGGAGGGACGGGAGGGAATTCACCCCTCCACTTT
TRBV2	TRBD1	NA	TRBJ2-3	CASPLQAWDRGTDTQYF	TGTGCCAGCCCACTCCAGGCATGGGACAGGGGTACAGATACGCAGTATTTT
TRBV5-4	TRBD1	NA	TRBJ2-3	CASSAGGAETDTQYF	TGTGCCAGCAGCGCAGGGGGCGCCGAAACAGATACGCAGTATTTT
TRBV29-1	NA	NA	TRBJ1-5	CSALDGSRGPQHF	TGCAGCGCCCTAGACGGGTCCCGCGGGCCCCAGCATTTT
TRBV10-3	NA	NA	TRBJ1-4	CAISARENEKLFF	TGTGCCATCAGTGCTCGGGAAAATGAAAAACTGTTTTTT
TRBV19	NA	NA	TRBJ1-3	CGGRFGNTIYF	TGTGGGGGGCGCTTCGGAAACACCATATATTTT
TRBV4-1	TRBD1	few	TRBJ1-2	CASSQAQQGASYGYTF	TGCGCCAGCAGCCAAGCCCAACAGGGGGCAAGCTATGGCTACACCTTC
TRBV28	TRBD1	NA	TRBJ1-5	CASISPGQANQPQHF	TGTGCCAGCATCAGTCCGGGACAGGCCAATCAGCCCCAGCATTTT
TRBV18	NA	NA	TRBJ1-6	CASSPQGLNESPLHF	TGTGCCAGCTCACCCCAGGGGTTGAATGAGTCACCCCTCCACTTT